This TCR beta chain emerged from a study of shared clonotypes between healthy human individuals. Across several immunoSEQ plates, the genomic DNA of each subset was split evenly. DNA input for the unsorted PBMC replicate PCRs was 300 ng, some 29,000 T cell genomes. Libraries were prepared by immunoSEQ multiplex PCR; TCRdb keeps only in-frame clonotypes and omits some of them. This table holds fewer than 550,000 clones, 60% to 80% found once. Study-wide points: In having few donors, the study represented limited genetic and exposure-history diversity.

Concerning this clone: Antigen specificity is unknown.

CDR1 MDHEN and CDR2 SYDVKM come from the germline V gene. The V gene lost 4 bases and the J gene lost 7 bases, with 19 bases spanning the gap. This CDR3 is 15 amino acids long. V usage is TRBV28 and J usage is TRBJ2-5, with D possibly called TRBD1 or TRBD2 (6 bases each). This clonotype was obtained from a woman aged 40 to 50 in good health. Some clones in this sample may be carry-over from other donors' samples. Sequencing input: PBMCs. CDR3 nucleotide sequence: TGTGCCAGCAGTTCCCCCGGGGCGGAGGGGGGGACCCAGTACTTC. This sequence encodes CASSSPGAEGGTQYF.